This T cell receptor (beta chain) was found in a study of beta chain features in type 1 diabetes. The study's findings and limits: Significant though moderate, a shortening of TCRB CDR3s appeared in all four CD4+ subsets of Type 1 diabetes patients.

The CDR3 spans 15 residues. Germline CDR1 reads LNHDA; CDR2 reads SQIVND (reference sequence). Trimming removed 3 bases at V and 4 bases at J, with 15 bases between. In regard to this clone: Its specificity is not known.

The entirety of the isolated RNA underwent reverse transcription, so expressed TCRB transcripts were sequenced. This table comes from immunoSEQ multiplex PCR, and its TCRdb copy is limited to in-frame clones, with some not included. The sample includes fewer than 450,000 clones, 13% of them seen just once. The source of this sequence is a woman younger than 30 with type 1 diabetes. The rearrangement uses TRBV19 and TRBJ2-5, with D possibly TRBD1 on 6 matching bases. The material sequenced was naive CD4+ T cells from blood. The CDR3 here is CASSIPGQRRETQYF. The DNA for the CDR3 is TGTGCCAGTAGTATCCCCGGACAGCGGAGAGAGACCCAGTACTTC. The variable domain in full, completed from reference TRBV19 and TRBJ2-5, reads DGGITQSPKYLFRKEGQNVTLSCEQNLNHDAMYWYRQDPGQGLRLIYYSQIVNDFQKGDIAEGYSVSREKKESFPLTVTSAQKNPTAFYLCASSIPGQRRETQYFGPGTRLLVL.